This entry concerns a single T cell receptor (beta chain). This entry is derived from a study of T cell changes during pregnancy in multiple sclerosis. Sequenced by immunoSEQ multiplex PCR; TCRdb stores in-frame clones only, minus some. The table shows tens of thousands of clones, with approximately 90% occurring only once. The starting material was CD8+ T cells from peripheral blood mononuclear cells, obtained before pregnancy. This sequence originates from a female donor with multiple sclerosis, enrolled in a pregnancy study.

Here the CDR3 DNA reads TGTGCCAGCAGCTTAGGCCCGCCTAGGAACTCTGGAAACACCATATATTTT. Translated, it gives CASSLGPPRNSGNTIYF. This chain links TRBV13 with TRBJ1-3; D is undetermined. Germline CDR1 is PRHDT and CDR2 is FYEKMQ (reference sequence). V shed 0 bases and J shed 0 bases, with 12 bases lying between them. This CDR3 is 17 amino acids long.